The source of this TCR beta chain is a study of blood T cell repertoires in COVID-19. The germline V gene encodes CDR1 LGHDT and CDR2 YNNKEL (reference sequence). The CDR3 is made up of 15 amino acids. V gave up 2 bases and J gave up 0 bases, with 8 bases separating them. TCRdb's table, derived via immunoSEQ multiplex PCR, lists solely in-frame clones and lacks some. The sample holds tens of thousands of clones; approximately 85% are singletons and the top ten take about an eighth. The specimen sequenced was peripheral blood. V usage is TRBV3-1 (or the pseudogene TRBV3-2) and J usage is TRBJ1-3; D gene unclear. The origin of this receptor is a human donor in a cohort sampled during active COVID-19. The CDR3 nucleotides are TGTGCCAGCAGCCAAACGACTTTCTCTGGAAACACCATATATTTT. Protein sequence: CASSQTTFSGNTIYF.